The 14 T cell receptor beta chains in this list originate from one sample, sequenced in a study of blood T cell repertoires in COVID-19. Here immunoSEQ multiplex PCR was the method, and the copy in TCRdb shows in-frame clones only, minus some. The sample has about 330,000 clones; 80% to 90% are singletons. The sequencing input was peripheral blood. These receptors were obtained from a man aged 25 to 40 with COVID-19, enrolled during active disease.

The chain is built from TRBV18 and TRBJ2-7, with 7 bases aligning to TRBD1. Unmatched junction bases numbered 2, after V lost 4 bases and J lost 5 bases. CDR1 is KGHSH and CDR2 is LQKENI in the germline V gene. CDR3 length equals 12 residues. CDR3 residues: CASSLDRDEQYF. In DNA form, the CDR3 reads TGTGCCAGCTCACTAGACAGGGACGAGCAGTACTTC.

The gene calls are TRBV6-6 and TRBJ1-2, with D unclear. CDR3 length equals 15 residues. The germline gives CDR1 MNHNY, CDR2 SVGAGI (reference sequence). Trimming stripped 2 bases from V and 4 bases from J, with 14 bases between. This CDR3 reads CASSYEGSGGYGYTF. CDR3 bases: TGTGCCAGCAGTTACGAGGGAAGTGGTGGCTATGGCTACACCTTC.

This rearrangement joins TRBV11-2 to TRBJ2-7; TRBD2 is a possible D gene (6 bases). Per germline, CDR1 SGHAT and CDR2 FQNNGV. Trimming shortened V by 1 base and J by 2 bases, and 12 bases separated the two germline ends. The CDR3 sequence is 15 residues long. CDR3 DNA sequence: TGTGCCAGCAGCTTAGTCCGGGGGACCCCCTACGAGCAGTACTTC. It translates to CASSLVRGTPYEQYF.

V gene TRBV19 combines with J gene TRBJ1-1; possible D gene TRBD1, 5 bases. V shed 3 bases and J shed 4 bases, with 15 bases lying between them. The CDR3 loop spans 15 amino acids. Germline CDR1 reads LNHDA; CDR2 reads SQIVND (reference sequence). CDR3 sequence (DNA): TGTGCCAGTAGTATCGGGAGGGGAGGGGTCACTGAAGCTTTCTTT. Protein product: CASSIGRGGVTEAFF. Combining the CDR3 with reference TRBV19 and TRBJ1-1 gives the whole variable domain DGGITQSPKYLFRKEGQNVTLSCEQNLNHDAMYWYRQDPGQGLRLIYYSQIVNDFQKGDIAEGYSVSREKKESFPLTVTSAQKNPTAFYLCASSIGRGGVTEAFFGQGTRLTVV.

The V call is TRBV7-3, the J call TRBJ2-3, with D perhaps TRBD2 (6 bases). CDR1 is SGHTA and CDR2 is FQGTGA in the germline V gene. This CDR3 comprises 15 residues. Trimming stripped 5 bases from V and 0 bases from J, with 12 bases between. The CDR3 coding sequence is TGTGCCAGCAGCCCCTACGGGGGTAGCACAGATACGCAGTATTTT. The encoded protein is CASSPYGGSTDTQYF.

The V call is TRBV19, the J call TRBJ1-2; 10 nucleotides match TRBD1. This CDR3 comprises 15 residues. Germline CDR1 LNHDA, CDR2 SQIVND (reference sequence). V lost 9 bases and J lost 5; bases outside the gene matches: 12. This CDR3 reads CASRGTGERLYGYTF. The CDR3 DNA reads TGTGCCAGCAGGGGGACAGGGGAACGGCTTTATGGCTACACCTTC.

The V and J genes are TRBV15 and TRBJ2-7, with TRBD1 as a possible D gene (6 bases). The V and J ends lost 1 base and 4 bases respectively, with 8 bases between them. The germline V gene has CDR1 LNHNV and CDR2 YYDKDF (reference sequence). This CDR3 region has 13 residues. The CDR3 spells CATSRGRGYEQYF. The DNA of the CDR3 is TGTGCCACCAGCAGAGGCAGGGGTTACGAGCAGTACTTC. Drawing the rest from reference TRBV15 and TRBJ2-7, the complete variable domain is DAMVIQNPRYQVTQFGKPVTLSCSQTLNHNVMYWYQQKSSQAPKLLFHYYDKDFNNEADTPDNFQSRRPNTSFCFLDIRSPGLGDTAMYLCATSRGRGYEQYFGPGTRLTVT.

The rearrangement joins TRBV6-5 to TRBJ2-1; 8 nucleotides align to TRBD2. Germline V gene data show CDR1 as MNHEY and CDR2 as SVGAGI. Trimming cost V 7 bases and J 6 bases; bases outside gene matches: 8. The CDR3 is 14 amino acids. As DNA, the CDR3 is TGTGCCAGCAAGGGACTAGATATGGCCAATGAGCAGTTCTTC. Translation gives CASKGLDMANEQFF.

The chain carries TRBV27 and TRBJ2-1; 11 bases agree with TRBD2. The CDR3 loop spans 14 amino acids. The V and J ends lost 6 bases and 7 bases, in that order; junction bases with no gene match: 5. Germline lookup yields CDR1 MNHEY and CDR2 SMNVEV (reference sequence). The CDR3 region is CASSLLAGVNEQFF. CDR3 sequence (DNA): TGTGCCAGCAGCCTACTAGCGGGAGTTAATGAGCAGTTCTTC.

Only one count was recorded for this clone. Mismatch with germline at one junction end may stem from a read error. The V call is TRBV7-9, the J call TRBJ2-5; 7 nucleotides agree with TRBD1. Germline V gene lookup returns CDR1 SEHNR and CDR2 FQNEAQ (reference sequence). The CDR3 length is 15 residues. The chain's CDR3 is CASTLLDRSQETQYF. The CDR3 coding sequence is TGTGCCAGCACCTTACTGGACAGGAGCCAAGAGACCCAGTACTTC.

This chain links TRBV5-8 with TRBJ2-2, with D possibly TRBD1 on 6 matching bases. CDR1 is SGHTS and CDR2 is YDEGEE in the germline V gene. The V gene lost 3 bases and the J gene lost 6 bases, with 12 bases spanning the gap. The length of the CDR3 is 14 residues. CDR3 sequence (DNA): TGTGCCAGCAGCTCATCAGGGGTATCCGGGGAGCTGTTTTTT. It specifies CASSSSGVSGELFF.

This rearrangement joins TRBV5-1 to TRBJ1-4, with D tentatively TRBD1 (6 bases). V lost 4 bases to trimming and J lost 7 bases, with 11 bases between them. Looked up from germline, CDR1 is SGHRS and CDR2 is YFSETQ. CDR3 length equals 13 residues. Here the CDR3 reads CASSLDSSEKLFF. The CDR3, as DNA: TGCGCCAGCAGCCTGGACAGCAGTGAAAAACTGTTTTTT. Full variable domain (missing parts from reference TRBV5-1 and TRBJ1-4): KAGVTQTPRYLIKTRGQQVTLSCSPISGHRSVSWYQQTPGQGLQFLFEYFSETQRNKGNFPGRFSGRQFSNSRSEMNVSTLELGDSALYLCASSLDSSEKLFFGSGTQLSVL.

The gene calls are TRBV25-1 and TRBJ2-1, with a possible D match to TRBD2 (5 bases). Germline CDR1 is MGHDK and CDR2 is SYGVNS. This CDR3 spans 14 amino acids. V lost 3 bases and J 1 base, leaving 7 bases between the germline ends. The CDR3 coding sequence is TGTGCCAGCAGTGAGACGGGGTCCTACAATGAGCAGTTCTTC. Translation: CASSETGSYNEQFF.

The chain carries TRBV28 and TRBJ2-3; a possible D gene is TRBD2 (6 bases). Germline CDR1 and CDR2: MDHEN and SYDVKM. This CDR3 has 15 residues. The V and J ends lost 3 bases and 5 bases respectively, with 15 bases between them. The CDR3 DNA reads as TGTGCCAGCAGTTTGGGCGGGACTCGGCGAGATACGCAGTATTTT. This translates into CASSLGGTRRDTQYF.